This T cell receptor (beta chain) was obtained from a study of response to subunit inactivated influenza vaccine (dated by TCRdb to 2016 to 2019). Study-wide context: Deep quantitative profiling of the T cell receptor repertoire was used in the study to follow responses to a trivalent subunit inactivated influenza vaccine.

Regarding this clonotype: The target of this receptor is not known. Base qualities are not recorded, but no much larger clone differs from it by a single base.

Study-level results and caveats: The authors suggested that each seasonal influenza vaccination may recruit only a limited number of new T cells.

To prepare the library, RT-PCR was applied. Sequencing was performed on an Illumina HiSeq 2500. Using fastp trimming at Q25 and MiXCR clonotype assembly, TCRdb reanalyzed the public sequencing data and kept in-frame beta chains. Duplicate CDR3 protein sequences are folded into a single record with the most common DNA and genes. Within this sample are around 790,000 distinct CDR3 sequences, with around 20% of them counted one time only. The top ten clones comprise about a tenth of the sample. The starting material was PBMCs from blood, obtained around 5 days after vaccination. The sequence derives from a middle-aged man who received an inactivated influenza vaccine. Donor details come from another sample of the same person, matched by shared clones.

CDR3 protein: CASSNRGWVTEAFF. DNA sequence: TGTGCCAGCAGCAACAGGGGGTGGGTTACTGAAGCTTTCTTT. The chain is assembled from TRBV7-2 and TRBJ1-1, with 8 junctional bases fitting TRBD1. The junction shows trimming of 5 bases on V and 5 bases on J, and the gene matches do not reach 7 bases of it. CDR1 and CDR2 were assigned from the germline V gene as SGHTA and FQGNSA. From the cysteine through the phenylalanine, the CDR3 covers 14 amino acids. Only the CDR3 part of the read is kept: 42 bases, read in frame from the first base. Here the CDR3 is joined to the reference TRBV7-2 and TRBJ1-1 genes, and the full variable domain is: GAGVSQSPSNKVTEKGKDVELRCDPISGHTALYWYRQSLGQGLEFLIYFQGNSAPDKSGLPSDRFSAERTGGSVSTLTIQRTQQEDSAVYLCASSNRGWVTEAFFGQGTRLTVV.